The entry that follows covers one T cell receptor (beta chain) sequence. Its cognate antigen has yet to be identified. Base quality data are lacking; no much larger clone is found one base away. The intended sense of this specimen's time point label: baseline before first vaccination. Vaccinee samples were obtained from the UK trials COV001 and COV002, which included a single-blind randomized controlled phase 2/3 trial of AZD1222 (ChAdOx1 nCoV-19) in healthy adults. Trial participant PBMC samples were collected at day 0 and day 28 after the second dose for TCRbeta chain sequencing. The CDR3 regions of human TCRbeta chains were analyzed by immunosequencing. The original pipeline was this. TCRs in the repertoires were matched against a reference library of SARS-CoV-2-specific TCRs that had been generated with the MIRA antigen-specificity platform. Breadth meant the fraction of unique TCRs that were SARS-CoV-2-associated, whereas depth meant the fraction of total T cells that were SARS-CoV-2-associated. Using the MIRA data, each spike-specific TCR was assigned both to the spike region to which the TCR was reactive and to a CD4 or CD8 class. Log10-transformed breadth and depth values were compared by one-way ANOVA with Sidak's multiple comparisons tests. TCRdb provides this immuneACCESS table in a form limited to in-frame rearrangements. Some clones are lacking; in checked studies, under half of them reflect an unresolved V gene, and why the rest are absent is not known. The D gene and trimming were derived from the DNA, and the V and J assignments and clone size from that table. For this sample the table gives approximately 94,000 clones, of which 88% were detected only once. The ten biggest clones cover around 1.8% of the sample.

These data are taken from a study of T cell responses to AZD1222 COVID-19 vaccine (dated by TCRdb to 2020 to 2022). Context from the whole study: Because spike-specific TCR depth and breadth did not differ between the two schedules, AZD1222 recipients who got a second dose at roughly 4 weeks were pooled with those who got a second dose at roughly 12 weeks. Trial participants were enrolled by age into 18-55, 56-69 and 70-plus year subgroups, with about 150, 28 and 57 TCR-sequenced participants respectively. TCR sequencing covered over 230 trial participants: about 210 given two doses of AZD1222 and 26 given two doses of MenACWY control vaccine. Paper-wide results and their limitations: Participants were mostly white British and included more females than males, and it was suggested by the authors that clonal diversity may have been underestimated. Because no day 14 peak-response samples were available, the repertoires could be characterized only after the peak T cell response. A significant rise in spike-specific TCR breadth and depth was observed after two AZD1222 doses relative to day 0 and relative to MenACWY recipients. Conclusions about previously exposed vaccinees were limited because only six AZD1222 recipients were SARS-CoV-2 seropositive at baseline. The vaccine-associated CD4 TCRs covered the entire spike protein, and the dominant responses fell in regions 160-218 and 743-854. The 56-69-year group was small, and its depth increase did not reach significance, likely because of low power. Reportedly, almost half of the unique spike-specific TCRs recognized epitopes lying outside the regions that are mutated in the B.1.351 and B.1.1.7 variants.

The specimen was peripheral blood, collected on day 0 of AZD1222 vaccination. The source of this sequence is an adult in good health.

The CDR3 sequence is CASSPSSGNTIYF. The sequenced DNA is TGTGCCAGTAGTCCGAGCTCTGGAAACACCATATATTTT. The V gene is TRBV19 and the J gene is TRBJ1-3; the D gene assignment is ambiguous. Measured from the cysteine to the phenylalanine, the CDR3 is 13 residues long. Here the CDR3 DNA is all that survives: 39 bases in frame from base 1. Between the V and J ends, shortened by 5 bases and 0 bases respectively, the junction contains 5 bases. Taken from the germline V gene (reference sequence), the CDR1 and CDR2 loops are LNHDA and SQIVND.